This TCR beta chain emerged from a study of human T cells and chemical hapten exposure. Study-wide results and limits: Relative to control repertoires, expanded TCRs gave rise to significantly more large CDR3 similarity clusters.

The CDR3 sequence is 19 residues long. This clonotype was seen only a few times. The target antigen is unknown. Time point defined: patch test 1, 2 weeks after DPC sensitization. Treatment denoted: therapeutic diphenylcyclopropenone sensitization with weekly scalp DPC. Samples of blood were obtained prior to the application of each patch test. As originally analysed: Ranging from about 20,000 to 750,000, TCR counts per sample had a median value of approximately 95,000. MiXCR was run by TCRdb on the RACE reads, yielding one entry per CDR3 protein. The V and J calls shown here were made by TCRdb, not taken from the authors' results. The sample carries over 95,000 distinct CDR3 sequences, roughly 12% recorded once.

This TCR was sampled from a woman in her thirties or forties with alopecia areata. Some clones in this sample may be carry-over from other donors' samples. The chain carries TRBV21-1 and TRBJ2-1; TRBD2 is the table's D call and was not checked against the DNA. TRBV21-1 is a documented pseudogene. The sample here was whole blood, taken in connection with sensitization to the hapten diphenylcyclopropenone (DPC). The CDR3 region is CASSDFPPPSGRFYNEQFF. As DNA, the CDR3 is TGTGCCAGCAGCGATTTCCCTCCTCCTAGCGGGAGGTTCTACAATGAGCAGTTCTTC.